The 12 T cell receptor beta chains given below trace back to one sample, sequenced in a study of T cells in Graves' hyperthyroidism and ophthalmopathy. Amplified TCR beta CDR3 regions came from RNA transcripts. When the TCR CDR3 underwent first-round RT-PCR, the HTBI primer set was used. One entry per CDR3 protein, called by TCRdb with MiXCR from the multiplex PCR reads. The table has roughly 380,000 distinct CDR3 sequences, about an eighth seen once. The sample taken for sequencing was blood. These receptors were taken from a young woman with Graves' hyperthyroidism.

This chain uses TRBV19 with TRBJ1-1; the match to TRBD1 covers 8 bases. After removal of 0 bases from V and 4 bases from J, the junction contained 10 bases not matched to a gene. The CDR3 length is 17 residues. CDR1 and CDR2 from the germline V gene are LNHDA and SQIVND (reference sequence). The CDR3 reads CASSIDPKRTGGTEAFF. As DNA, the CDR3 is TGTGCCAGTAGTATAGACCCCAAGAGAACAGGGGGCACTGAAGCTTTCTTT.

Comment on this clonotype: Possible read error: a much larger clone is one base away. The chain has TRBV28 and TRBJ2-3; 12 bases align to TRBD2. V lost 3 bases, J lost 2 bases, and 9 bases stayed unmatched. CDR1 and CDR2 from the germline V gene are MDHEN and SYDVKM. This CDR3 contains 18 residues. The CDR3 protein is CASSFPSGRASDTDTQYF. CDR3 DNA: TGTGCCAGCAGTTTTCCTAGCGGGAGGGCGTCAGACACAGATACGCAGTATTTT.

This clonotype has at least ten counts. This rearrangement joins TRBV5-1 to TRBJ1-1, with D unclear. Trimming pared 6 bases from V and 3 bases from J, leaving 18 bases between. Germline CDR1 SGHRS, CDR2 YFSETQ. This CDR3 region has 15 residues. The CDR3 nucleotides are TGCGCCAGCACCTTTGGTGGCGCCCCGGACACTGAAGCTTTCTTT. This sequence encodes CASTFGGAPDTEAFF.

This clonotype has at least ten counts. The J gene is TRBJ2-3, the V gene TRBV6-1; no reliable D call. This CDR3 is 13 amino acids long. Deletions cut 2 bases from V and 6 bases from J, with 9 bases between. Germline CDR1 and CDR2: MNHNS and SASEGT. CDR3 nucleotide sequence: TGTGCCAGCAGTGAAACACCCGCGGATACGCAGTATTTT. Translation: CASSETPADTQYF.

This clonotype was observed many times. The rearrangement joins TRBV12-3 or TRBV12-4 to TRBJ2-7, with D possibly being TRBD2 (6 bases). The CDR3 loop spans 15 amino acids. Trimming stripped 3 bases from V and 3 bases from J, with 15 bases between. CDR3 loop: CASSFGTSNYYEQYF. CDR3 in DNA: TGTGCCAGCAGTTTTGGGACTTCGAATTACTACGAGCAGTACTTC.

This clonotype was found many times. The chain has TRBV6-1 and TRBJ2-7, with D possibly matching TRBD1 (5 bases). There are 14 residues in the CDR3. V was pared by 3 bases and J by 2 bases, with 11 bases between. Germline assignment: CDR1 MNHNS and CDR2 SASEGT. Here the CDR3 DNA reads TGTGCCAGCAGTGAGGGTCCAGGGCCCTACGAGCAGTACTTC. This encodes CASSEGPGPYEQYF.

This rearrangement joins TRBV3-1 to TRBJ2-1, with D tentatively TRBD1 or TRBD2 (7 bases each). The CDR3 runs to 15 residues. Trimming removed 0 bases from V and 9 bases from J, with 15 bases in between. Germline V gene lookup returns CDR1 LGHDT and CDR2 YNNKEL (reference sequence). The CDR3 spells CASSQDLVRGGEQFF. The CDR3 DNA reads TGTGCCAGCAGCCAAGATCTGGTCAGGGGGGGTGAGCAGTTCTTC.

The sample holds a few counts of this clonotype. This chain links TRBV28 with TRBJ2-7; 7 positions match TRBD2. The trim removed 6 bases at V and 3 bases at J, leaving 14 bases unmatched. Per germline, CDR1 MDHEN and CDR2 SYDVKM. The CDR3 has 16 residues. The CDR3 protein is CASSPAGQRGFYEQYF. CDR3 coding DNA: TGTGCCAGCAGCCCGGCGGGCCAGCGGGGCTTCTACGAGCAGTACTTC.

This chain connects TRBV25-1 to TRBJ2-7, with unresolved D. The J call is doubtful: the DNA matches TRBJ2-1 better. Germline V gives CDR1 MGHDK, CDR2 SYGVNS. CDR3 length: 12 residues. DNA of the CDR3: TGTGCCAGCAGTCCTACGATCTACGAGCAGTTCTTC. This sequence encodes CASSPTIYEQFF.

This chain uses TRBV5-1 with TRBJ2-3; 9 bases align to TRBD1. V shed 4 bases, J shed 4 bases, and the junction held 10 bases outside the gene matches. This CDR3 is built from 16 residues. Germline V gene sequence: CDR1 SGHRS, CDR2 YFSETQ. Written as DNA, the CDR3 is TGCGCCAGCAGCCCAAGGACAGGGGAGGTCCCAGATACGCAGTATTTT. Amino acids: CASSPRTGEVPDTQYF.

The CDR3 bases are TGCAGTGCTAGACGGGGGGCCACAGATACGCAGTATTTT. Protein product: CSARRGATDTQYF. This sequence joins TRBV20-1 and TRBJ2-3; perhaps TRBD2 as D (7 bases). Germline V lookup: CDR1 DFQATT, CDR2 SNEGSKA (reference sequence). CDR3 length: 13 residues. V lost 2 bases and J lost 2, with 8 bases in between.

This clonotype has at least ten counts. The chain employs TRBV18 and TRBJ2-5, with D uncertain. The CDR3 runs 13 residues. V was pared by 3 bases and J by 1 base, with 6 bases between. Germline V CDR1 and CDR2: KGHSH, LQKENI. CDR3: CASSPALQETQYF. The CDR3, as DNA: TGTGCCAGCTCACCCGCCCTCCAAGAGACCCAGTACTTC.